Below, one TCR beta chain is given with its context. This sample was included in a study of shared clonotypes between healthy human individuals. Germline-derived CDR1 and CDR2 are SGHNT and YYREEE (reference sequence). There are 12 residues in the CDR3. Trimming pared 1 base from V and 8 bases from J, leaving 6 bases between. The assay ran at deep level. Assay used: immunoSEQ multiplex PCR; TCRdb lists only in-frame clones, some missing. The sample lists more than 2 million clones, around 95% occurring once. This chain links TRBV5-4 with TRBJ1-4, with TRBD1 as a possible D gene (5 bases). The sequencing sample was made of naive CD4+ T cells sorted from blood. Subset specified: CD45RA+ positively selected. This TCR came from a man younger than 30 in good health. The CDR3 nucleotides read TGTGCCAGCAGCTTGTGGGGCGAAAAACTGTTTTTT. Its protein is CASSLWGEKLFF.